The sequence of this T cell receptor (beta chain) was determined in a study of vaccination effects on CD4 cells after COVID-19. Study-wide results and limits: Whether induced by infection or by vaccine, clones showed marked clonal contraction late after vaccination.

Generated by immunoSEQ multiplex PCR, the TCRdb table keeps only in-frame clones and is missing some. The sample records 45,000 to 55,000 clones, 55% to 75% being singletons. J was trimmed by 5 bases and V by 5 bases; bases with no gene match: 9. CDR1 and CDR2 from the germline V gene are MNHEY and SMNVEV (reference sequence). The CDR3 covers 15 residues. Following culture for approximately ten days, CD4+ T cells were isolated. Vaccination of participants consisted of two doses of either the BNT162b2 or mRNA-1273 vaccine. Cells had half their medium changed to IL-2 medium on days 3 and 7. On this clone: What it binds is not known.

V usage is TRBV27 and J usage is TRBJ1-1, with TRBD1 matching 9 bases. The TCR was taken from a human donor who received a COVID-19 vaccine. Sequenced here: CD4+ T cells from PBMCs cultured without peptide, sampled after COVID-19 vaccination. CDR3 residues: CASSPLGQGGTEAFF. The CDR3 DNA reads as TGTGCCAGCAGTCCCCTGGGACAGGGAGGGACTGAAGCTTTCTTT.